The T cell receptor (beta chain) described here comes from a study of T cells in Graves' hyperthyroidism and ophthalmopathy. RNA transcripts yielded amplified TCR beta CDR3 regions. The HTBI primer set drove a first-round RT-PCR of the TCR CDR3. One entry per CDR3 protein, called by TCRdb with MiXCR from the multiplex PCR reads. Among approximately 400,000 distinct CDR3 sequences, about 15% were seen once, and the ten largest hold 11% to 15%. Study results and limitations: Within blood appeared most thyroid clonotypes that had expanded above 0.001.

For this clonotype: Its antigen is not identified.

The clonotype was recovered from a woman aged 18-30 years with Graves' hyperthyroidism. The specimen sequenced was blood.

The CDR3 DNA reads TGTGCCACCAGTGGCCGGACAGGTCGCACAGATACGCAGTATTTT. Residues: CATSGRTGRTDTQYF. This chain connects TRBV24-1 to TRBJ2-3, with TRBD1 identical over 7 bases. V lost 5 bases, J lost 1 base, and 5 bases stayed unmatched. The CDR3 totals 15 residues. Germline V gives CDR1 KGHDR, CDR2 SFDVKD.